Described below is a single T cell receptor beta chain sequence and its context. CDR1 is SGHDT and CDR2 is YYEEEE in the germline V gene. The CDR3 contains 12 residues. V lost 2 bases to trimming and J lost 4 bases, with 6 bases between them. TCRdb fed the RT-PCR reads into MiXCR, producing one record per CDR3 protein. This table holds approximately 720,000 distinct CDR3 sequences, 12% to 15% found once. The J gene is TRBJ1-2, the V gene TRBV5-6, with D unresolved. Sequencing used memory CD4+ T cells from blood. This clonotype originated in a female donor in good health, serving as a healthy control. CDR3 bases: TGTGCCAGCAGCTTTAAGGGCTATGGCTACACCTTC. Translation gives CASSFKGYGYTF.